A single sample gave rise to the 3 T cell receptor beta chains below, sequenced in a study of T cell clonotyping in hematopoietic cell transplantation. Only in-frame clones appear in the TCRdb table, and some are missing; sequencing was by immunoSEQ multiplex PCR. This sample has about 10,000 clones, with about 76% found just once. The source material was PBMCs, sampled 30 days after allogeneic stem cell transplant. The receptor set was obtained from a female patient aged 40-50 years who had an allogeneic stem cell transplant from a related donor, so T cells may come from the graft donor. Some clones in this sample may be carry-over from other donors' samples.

The CDR3 region is CASSLEQGSPYGYTF. Here the CDR3 DNA reads TGTGCCAGCAGCTTAGAACAGGGGTCCCCCTATGGCTACACCTTC. The V call is TRBV7-6, the J call TRBJ1-2; 7 positions match TRBD1. The CDR3 has 15 amino acids. Germline V gene sequence: CDR1 SGHVS, CDR2 FNYEAQ. V was clipped by 1 base and J by 4 bases; unmatched bases: 6.

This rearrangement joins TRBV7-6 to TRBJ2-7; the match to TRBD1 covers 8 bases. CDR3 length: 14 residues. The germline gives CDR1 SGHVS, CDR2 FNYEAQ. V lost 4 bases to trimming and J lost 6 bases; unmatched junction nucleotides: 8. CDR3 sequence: CASSSDRTGREQYF. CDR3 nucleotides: TGTGCCAGCAGCTCCGACCGGACAGGGCGCGAGCAGTACTTC.

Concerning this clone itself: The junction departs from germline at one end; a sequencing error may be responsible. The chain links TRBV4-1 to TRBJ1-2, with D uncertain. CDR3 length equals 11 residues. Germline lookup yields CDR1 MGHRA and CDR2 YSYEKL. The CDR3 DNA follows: TGCGCCAGCAGCCAAGACGTTCGGAGAGTCTTC. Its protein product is CASSQDVRRVF.